The present T cell receptor beta chain was sequenced within a study of T cell changes during pregnancy in multiple sclerosis. This table comes from immunoSEQ multiplex PCR, and its TCRdb copy is limited to in-frame clones, with some not included. The data show 40,000 to 55,000 clones, about 93% seen once. Germline assignment: CDR1 LNHDA and CDR2 SQIVND (reference sequence). The CDR3 is 15 residues long. V dropped 9 bases and J dropped 0; count of bases not matched to a gene: 5. This clonotype was sampled from a female donor with multiple sclerosis, enrolled in a pregnancy study. The rearrangement uses TRBV19 and TRBJ1-5, with 10 bases identical to TRBD1. The source material was CD4+ T cells from peripheral blood mononuclear cells, sampled before pregnancy. The CDR3 sequence: CASNRDRGSNQPQHF. CDR3 DNA sequence: TGTGCCAGCAACCGGGACAGGGGTAGCAATCAGCCCCAGCATTTT.